This TCR beta chain was captured in a study of blood T cell repertoires in COVID-19. Study as a whole: Nucleic acid was either cDNA or gDNA, and it came from T cells, B-cell-depleted T cells, or PBMCs.

As processed by the authors: Estimates of nucleated cell counts were drawn from the amplification of reference gene primers. The repertoire was sequenced with immunoSEQ multiplex PCR; TCRdb's copy has only in-frame clones and lacks some. Clonal size and the V and J genes are those of that table, whereas D and trimming came from the DNA. The table records about 370,000 clones, 80% to 90% of them present only once. Germline CDR1 is MDHEN and CDR2 is SYDVKM. The ends were cut back, 5 bases at V and 4 bases at J, with 17 bases in the middle. The CDR3 has 15 residues. Patients at the Seattle site were enrolled during active infection and followed longitudinally. This clone has just a few counts.

The source of this sequence is a woman younger than 45 with COVID-19, enrolled during active disease. The gene calls are TRBV28 and TRBJ1-1; no clear D gene. Sequenced material: peripheral blood. The CDR3 here is CASSIREEVVTEAFF. The CDR3 DNA reads as TGTGCCAGCAGTATACGTGAGGAGGTGGTCACTGAAGCTTTCTTT.